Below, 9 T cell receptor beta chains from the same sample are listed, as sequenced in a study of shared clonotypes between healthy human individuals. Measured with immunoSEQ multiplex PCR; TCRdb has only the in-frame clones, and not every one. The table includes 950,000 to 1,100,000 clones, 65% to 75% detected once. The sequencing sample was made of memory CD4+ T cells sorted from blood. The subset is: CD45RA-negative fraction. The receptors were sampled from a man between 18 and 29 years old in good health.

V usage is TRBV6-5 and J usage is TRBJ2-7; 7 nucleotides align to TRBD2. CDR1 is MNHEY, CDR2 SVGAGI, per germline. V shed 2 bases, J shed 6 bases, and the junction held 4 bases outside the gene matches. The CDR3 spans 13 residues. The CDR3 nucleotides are TGTGCCAGCAGTTACCGTCGGACTAGCGAGCAGTACTTC. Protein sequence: CASSYRRTSEQYF.

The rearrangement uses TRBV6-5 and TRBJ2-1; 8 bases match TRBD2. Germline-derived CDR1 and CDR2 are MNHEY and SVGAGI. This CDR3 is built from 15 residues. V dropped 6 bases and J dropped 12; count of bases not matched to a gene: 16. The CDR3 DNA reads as TGTGCCAGCAGCACAGGACCACTAGCGGCCGAAGGGCAGTTCTTC. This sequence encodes CASSTGPLAAEGQFF.

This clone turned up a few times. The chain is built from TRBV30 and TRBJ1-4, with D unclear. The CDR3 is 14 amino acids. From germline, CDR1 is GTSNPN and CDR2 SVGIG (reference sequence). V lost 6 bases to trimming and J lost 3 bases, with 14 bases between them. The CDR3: CACSYGPSNEKLFF. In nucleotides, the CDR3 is TGTGCCTGCTCTTACGGACCTTCTAATGAAAAACTGTTTTTT. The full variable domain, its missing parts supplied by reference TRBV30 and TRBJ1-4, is SQTIHQWPATLVQPVGSPLSLECTVEGTSNPNLYWYRQAAGRGLQLLFYSVGIGQISSEVPQNLSASRPQDRQFILSSKKLLLSDSGFYLCACSYGPSNEKLFFGSGTQLSVL.

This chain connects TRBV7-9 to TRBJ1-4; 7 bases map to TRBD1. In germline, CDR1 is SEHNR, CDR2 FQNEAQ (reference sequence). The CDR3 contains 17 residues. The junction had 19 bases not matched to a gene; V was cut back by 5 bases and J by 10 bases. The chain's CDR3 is CASSPKTNRQGAGKLFF. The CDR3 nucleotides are TGTGCCAGCAGCCCAAAAACCAATCGACAGGGAGCGGGAAAACTGTTTTTT.

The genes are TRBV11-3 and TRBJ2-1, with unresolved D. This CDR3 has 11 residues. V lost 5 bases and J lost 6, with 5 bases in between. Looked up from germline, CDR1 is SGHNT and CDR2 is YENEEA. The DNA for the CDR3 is TGTGCCAGCAGCCCAGGCAATGAGCAGTTCTTC. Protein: CASSPGNEQFF.

The CDR3 protein is CASSFTGGLNTGELFF. The CDR3 DNA follows: TGTGCCAGCAGCTTCACAGGGGGCTTGAACACCGGGGAGCTGTTTTTT. The chain employs TRBV11-2 and TRBJ2-2, with 9 bases aligning to TRBD1. Germline trimming cut 3 bases from V and 1 base from J; bases unmatched to any gene: 3. The germline V gene encodes CDR1 SGHAT and CDR2 FQNNGV. The CDR3 runs to 16 residues.

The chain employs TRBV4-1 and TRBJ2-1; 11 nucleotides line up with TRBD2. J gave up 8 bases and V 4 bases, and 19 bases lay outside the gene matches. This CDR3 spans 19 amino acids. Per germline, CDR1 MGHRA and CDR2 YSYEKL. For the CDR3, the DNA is TGCGCCAGCAGCCTCCCCCCGGAGGTAGCGGGGGGGAGGGTGGATGAGCAGTTCTTC. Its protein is CASSLPPEVAGGRVDEQFF.

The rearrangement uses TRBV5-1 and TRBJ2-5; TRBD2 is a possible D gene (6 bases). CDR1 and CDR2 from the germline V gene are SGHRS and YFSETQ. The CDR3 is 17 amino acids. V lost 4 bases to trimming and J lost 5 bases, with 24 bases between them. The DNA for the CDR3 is TGCGCCAGCAGCCCGGCGGTGACACAGGTCGCGGGGGAGACCCAGTACTTC. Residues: CASSPAVTQVAGETQYF. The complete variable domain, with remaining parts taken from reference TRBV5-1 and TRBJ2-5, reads KAGVTQTPRYLIKTRGQQVTLSCSPISGHRSVSWYQQTPGQGLQFLFEYFSETQRNKGNFPGRFSGRQFSNSRSEMNVSTLELGDSALYLCASSPAVTQVAGETQYFGPGTRLLVL.

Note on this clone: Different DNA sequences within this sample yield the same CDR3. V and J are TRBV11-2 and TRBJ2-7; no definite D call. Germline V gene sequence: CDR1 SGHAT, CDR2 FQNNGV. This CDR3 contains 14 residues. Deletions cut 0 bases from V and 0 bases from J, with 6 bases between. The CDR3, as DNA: TGTGCCAGCAGCTTAGACAGGAGCTCCTACGAGCAGTACTTC. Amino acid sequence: CASSLDRSSYEQYF.